This T cell receptor (beta chain) was documented in a study of response to subunit inactivated influenza vaccine. Notes on the study in general: There was a suggestion from the authors that each seasonal influenza vaccination recruits few new T cells.

This clonotype was detected only a few times. The antigen is undetermined. TCRdb analysed the RT-PCR reads with MiXCR anew, one entry per CDR3 protein. The sample holds a few hundred thousand distinct CDR3 sequences, 6.5% to 8% seen once. Germline CDR1 reads SQVTM; CDR2 reads ANQGSEA. The CDR3 has 12 amino acids. V shed 0 bases and J shed 8 bases, with 10 bases lying between them. Sequenced material: PBMCs from blood, taken about 24 months after vaccination. The rearrangement joins TRBV29-1 to TRBJ1-2; unclear D gene. The clonotype comes from a man aged 45 to 75 who received an inactivated influenza vaccine. CDR3 in amino acids: CSVEESLEGYTF. CDR3 nucleotides: TGCAGCGTTGAAGAGTCCTTGGAGGGCTACACCTTC.